This T cell receptor beta chain emerged from a study of T cell responses to AZD1222 COVID-19 vaccine (dated by TCRdb to the early 2020s). With respect to the entire study: AZD1222 recipients given second doses at about 4 weeks or at about 12 weeks were pooled, since spike-specific TCR depth and breadth were not found to differ between the two schedules. Trial participants were enrolled by age into 18-55, 56-69 and 70-plus year subgroups, with about 150, 27 and 61 TCR-sequenced participants respectively. TCR sequencing was performed for 230 to 250 trial participants, of whom approximately 200 were given two doses of AZD1222 and some 25 were given two doses of MenACWY control vaccine.

This specimen's time point label, interpreted: baseline before first vaccination. Vaccinee samples were obtained from the UK trials COV001 and COV002, which included a single-blind randomized controlled phase 2/3 trial of AZD1222 (ChAdOx1 nCoV-19) in healthy adults. For TCRbeta chain sequencing, PBMC samples were collected from trial participants at day 0 and at day 28 after the second dose. On this clone itself: Its antigen remains unidentified. Base qualities are not at hand, and no much larger clone is one base apart.

The germline V gene supplies CDR1 MNHEY and CDR2 SVGEGT. Trimming removed 6 bases from V and 1 base from J; the gene matches leave 11 bases unexplained. From its cysteine to its phenylalanine, the CDR3 spans 16 amino acids. Only CDR3 DNA remains: 48 bases, in frame from the first base. The CDR3 regions of human TCRbeta chains were analyzed by immunosequencing. As for the original processing: TCRs in the repertoires were matched against a reference library of SARS-CoV-2-specific TCRs that had been generated with the MIRA antigen-specificity platform. Breadth was defined as the fraction of unique TCRs that were SARS-CoV-2-associated, and depth was defined as the fraction of total T cells that were SARS-CoV-2-associated. Using the MIRA data, each spike-specific TCR was mapped to the spike region that the TCR reacts to and placed in a CD4 or CD8 class. Log10-transformed breadth and depth values were compared by one-way ANOVA with Sidak's multiple comparisons tests. Imported from immuneACCESS, the table was reduced by TCRdb to in-frame sequences with V and J called. These copies leave out some clones; in studies compared against another copy, an unresolved V gene accounts for under half, and the cause of the remainder is not known. V and J calls and clone size are those listed in that table; D and trimming were worked out from the DNA. Recorded for this sample are some 170,000 clones; more than 80% of them occurred a single time. The biggest ten clones account for 2.6% of the sample.

Paper-wide results and their limitations: No day 14 peak-response samples were available, so repertoires were characterized only after the peak T cell response. Epitopes outside the regions mutated in the B.1.351 and B.1.1.7 variants were reportedly recognized by nearly half of the unique spike-specific TCRs. Only 5 to 7 AZD1222 recipients were SARS-CoV-2 seropositive at baseline, limiting conclusions about previously exposed vaccinees. Vaccine-associated CD4 TCRs spanned the whole spike protein, with dominant responses in regions 160-218 and 743-854. In the small 56-69-year group, the increase in depth fell short of significance, most likely because of low power. After two AZD1222 doses, spike-specific TCR breadth and depth were significantly higher than at day 0 and than in MenACWY recipients. Participants were mostly white British and included more females than males, and it was suggested by the authors that clonal diversity may have been underestimated.

The source was peripheral blood, collected on day 0 of AZD1222 vaccination. The sequence derives from an adult in good health. The rearrangement joined TRBV6-2 or TRBV6-3 to TRBJ2-5, with 7 bases aligning to TRBD1. The DNA sequence reads TGTGCCAGCAGCCCTACAGGGGCCGCAATCCAAGAGACCCAGTACTTC. Translated, this gives CASSPTGAAIQETQYF.